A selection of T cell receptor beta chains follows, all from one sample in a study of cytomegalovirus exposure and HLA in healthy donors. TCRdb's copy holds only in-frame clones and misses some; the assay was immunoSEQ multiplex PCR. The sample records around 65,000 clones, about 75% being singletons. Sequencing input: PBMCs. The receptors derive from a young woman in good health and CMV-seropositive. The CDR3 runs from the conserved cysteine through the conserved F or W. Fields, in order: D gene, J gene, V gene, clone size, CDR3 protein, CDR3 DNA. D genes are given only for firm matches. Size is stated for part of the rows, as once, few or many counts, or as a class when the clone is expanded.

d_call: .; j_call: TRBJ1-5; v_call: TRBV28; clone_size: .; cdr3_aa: CASSTPRVLRPQPQHF; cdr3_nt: TGTGCCAGCAGTACCCCCCGGGTCCTTAGGCCTCAGCCCCAGCATTTT
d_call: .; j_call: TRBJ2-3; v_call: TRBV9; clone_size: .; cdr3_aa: CASSDLTPGDTQYF; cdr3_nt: TGTGCCAGCAGCGACCTCACACCGGGAGATACGCAGTATTTT
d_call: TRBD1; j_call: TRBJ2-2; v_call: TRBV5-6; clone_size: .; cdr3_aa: CASSLDRGAGELFF; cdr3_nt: TGTGCCAGCAGCTTGGACAGGGGAGCCGGGGAGCTGTTTTTT
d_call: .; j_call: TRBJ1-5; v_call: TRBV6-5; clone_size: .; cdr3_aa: CASSYSWAPGTPQHF; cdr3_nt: TGTGCCAGCAGTTACTCCTGGGCCCCCGGTACGCCCCAGCATTTT
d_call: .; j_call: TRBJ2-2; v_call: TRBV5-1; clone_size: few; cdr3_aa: CASSLRVNTGELFF; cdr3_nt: TGCGCCAGCAGCTTGCGTGTCAACACCGGGGAGCTGTTTTTT
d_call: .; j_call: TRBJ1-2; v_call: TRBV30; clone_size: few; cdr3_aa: CAWMRRRQDYGYTF; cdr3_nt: TGTGCCTGGATGAGACGGAGGCAGGACTATGGCTACACCTTC
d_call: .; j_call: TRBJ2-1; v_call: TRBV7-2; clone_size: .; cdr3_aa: CASSLGRYNEQFF; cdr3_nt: TGTGCCAGCAGCTTAGGGCGGTACAATGAGCAGTTCTTC
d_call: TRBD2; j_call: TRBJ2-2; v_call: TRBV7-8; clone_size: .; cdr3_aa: CASSLTGTSGRANTGELFF; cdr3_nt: TGTGCCAGCAGCTTGACCGGGACTAGCGGGAGGGCGAACACCGGGGAGCTGTTTTTT
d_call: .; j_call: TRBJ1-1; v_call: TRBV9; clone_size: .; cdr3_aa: CASSVSPDGQNTEAFF; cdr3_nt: TGTGCCAGCAGCGTAAGTCCGGACGGACAGAACACTGAAGCTTTCTTT
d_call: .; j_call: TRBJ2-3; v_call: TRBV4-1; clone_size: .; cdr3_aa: CASSQDLPDTQYF; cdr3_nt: TGCGCCAGCAGCCAAGATCTTCCAGATACGCAGTATTTT
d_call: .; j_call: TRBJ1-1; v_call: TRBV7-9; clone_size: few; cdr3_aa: CASWRGGRDTEAFF; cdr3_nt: TGTGCCAGCTGGAGAGGAGGGAGGGACACTGAAGCTTTCTTT
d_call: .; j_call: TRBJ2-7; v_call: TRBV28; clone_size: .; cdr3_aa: CASRQQGGYEQYF; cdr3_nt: TGTGCCAGCAGACAACAGGGAGGGTACGAGCAGTACTTC
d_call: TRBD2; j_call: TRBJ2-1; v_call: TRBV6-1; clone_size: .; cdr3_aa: CASSEASGRNLYNEQFF; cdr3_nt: TGTGCCAGCAGTGAGGCTAGCGGGAGAAATCTCTACAATGAGCAGTTCTTC
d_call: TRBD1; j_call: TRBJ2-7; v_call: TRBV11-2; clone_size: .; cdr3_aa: CASSSIQGVYPYEQYF; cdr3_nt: TGTGCCAGCAGCTCTATACAGGGGGTATATCCCTACGAGCAGTACTTC
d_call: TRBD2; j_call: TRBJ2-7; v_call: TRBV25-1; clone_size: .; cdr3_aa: CASSKTSWSSYEQYF; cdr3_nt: TGTGCCAGCAGTAAGACTAGCTGGAGCTCCTACGAGCAGTACTTC
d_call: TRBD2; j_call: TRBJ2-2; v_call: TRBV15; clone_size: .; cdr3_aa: CATSRGLAGGAGELFF; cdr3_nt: TGTGCCACCAGCAGAGGGCTAGCGGGAGGTGCCGGGGAGCTGTTTTTT
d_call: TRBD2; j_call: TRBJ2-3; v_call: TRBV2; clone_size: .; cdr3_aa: CASRAGGPLTDTQYF; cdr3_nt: TGTGCCAGCAGAGCGGGAGGGCCGTTGACAGATACGCAGTATTTT
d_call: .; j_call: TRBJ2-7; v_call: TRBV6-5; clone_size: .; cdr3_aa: CASRGGRGEQYF; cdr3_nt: TGTGCCAGCCGTGGAGGGAGAGGCGAGCAGTACTTC
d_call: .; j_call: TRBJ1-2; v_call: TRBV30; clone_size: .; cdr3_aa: CAWSGRGDGYTF; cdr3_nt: TGTGCCTGGAGTGGTCGGGGGGATGGCTACACCTTC
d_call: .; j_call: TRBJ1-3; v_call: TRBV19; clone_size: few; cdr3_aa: CASSIAPDTGNTIYF; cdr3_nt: TGTGCCAGTAGTATAGCCCCGGACACTGGAAACACCATATATTTT
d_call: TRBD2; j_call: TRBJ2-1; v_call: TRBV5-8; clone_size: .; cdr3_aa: CASSLVIVAGGNEQFF; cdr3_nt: TGTGCCAGCAGCTTGGTTATAGTAGCGGGAGGGAATGAGCAGTTCTTC
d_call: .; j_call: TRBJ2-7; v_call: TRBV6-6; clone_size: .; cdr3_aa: CASSTPGGLNYEQYF; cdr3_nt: TGTGCCAGCAGTACCCCTGGGGGCCTAAACTACGAGCAGTACTTC
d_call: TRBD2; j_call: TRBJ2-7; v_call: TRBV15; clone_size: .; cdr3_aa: CATSRDLGAGGYEQYF; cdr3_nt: TGTGCCACCAGCAGAGACCTCGGAGCGGGAGGTTACGAGCAGTACTTC
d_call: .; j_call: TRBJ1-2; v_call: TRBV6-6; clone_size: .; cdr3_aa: CASSYPDTNYGYTF; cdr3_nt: TGTGCCAGCAGTTACCCGGACACAAACTATGGCTACACCTTC
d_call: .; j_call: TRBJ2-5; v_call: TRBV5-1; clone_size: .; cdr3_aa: CASSLHPPVGTGETQYF; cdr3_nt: TGCGCCAGCAGCTTGCACCCGCCCGTGGGGACTGGAGAGACCCAGTACTTC
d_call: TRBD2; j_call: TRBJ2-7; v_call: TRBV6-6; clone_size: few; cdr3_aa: CASRHSGRNYEQYF; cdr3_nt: TGTGCCAGCAGACATAGCGGGAGAAACTACGAGCAGTACTTC
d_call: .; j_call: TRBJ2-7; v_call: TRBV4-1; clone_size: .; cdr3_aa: CASSLRQGPYEQYF; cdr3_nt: TGCGCCAGCAGCCTGAGGCAGGGTCCCTACGAGCAGTACTTC
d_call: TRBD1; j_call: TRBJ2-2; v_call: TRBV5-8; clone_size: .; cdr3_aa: CASSSTGFTGELFF; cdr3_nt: TGTGCCAGCAGCTCGACAGGGTTCACCGGGGAGCTGTTTTTT
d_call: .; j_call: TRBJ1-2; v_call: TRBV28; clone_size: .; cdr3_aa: CASSFGRSRGGYTF; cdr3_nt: TGTGCCAGCAGTTTTGGAAGGTCTCGAGGCGGCTACACCTTC
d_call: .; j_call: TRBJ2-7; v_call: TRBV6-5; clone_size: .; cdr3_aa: CASSRQGVSVGEQYF; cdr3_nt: TGTGCCAGCAGCCGCCAGGGCGTCTCCGTGGGAGAGCAGTACTTC
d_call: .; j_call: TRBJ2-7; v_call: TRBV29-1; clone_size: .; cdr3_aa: CSGKDGFEQYF; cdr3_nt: TGCAGCGGCAAAGACGGGTTCGAGCAGTACTTC
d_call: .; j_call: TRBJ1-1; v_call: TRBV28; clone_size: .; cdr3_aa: CASTLHGGGTEAFF; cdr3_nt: TGTGCCAGCACCCTCCACGGCGGAGGCACTGAAGCTTTCTTT
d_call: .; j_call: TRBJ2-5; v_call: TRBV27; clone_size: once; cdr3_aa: CASSLQGNGETQYF; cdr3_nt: TGTGCCAGCAGTTTACAGGGGAATGGAGAGACCCAGTACTTC
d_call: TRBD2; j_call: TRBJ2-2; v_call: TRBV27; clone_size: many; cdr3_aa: CASSLSPLAGGLNTGELFF; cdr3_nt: TGTGCCAGCAGTTTATCGCCTTTAGCGGGAGGGCTGAACACCGGGGAGCTGTTTTTT
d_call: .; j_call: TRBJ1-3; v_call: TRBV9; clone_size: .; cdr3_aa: CASSNTGNTIYF; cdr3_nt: TGTGCCAGCAGCAACACTGGAAACACCATATATTTT
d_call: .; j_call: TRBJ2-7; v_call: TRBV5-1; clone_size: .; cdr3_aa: CASSLEGSGYEQYF; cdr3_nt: TGCGCCAGCAGCTTGGAGGGGTCTGGGTACGAGCAGTACTTC
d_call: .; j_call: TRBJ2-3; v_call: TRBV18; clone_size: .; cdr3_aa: CASSPRMGGGTDTQYF; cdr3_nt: TGTGCCAGCTCACCAAGGATGGGAGGAGGCACAGATACGCAGTATTTT
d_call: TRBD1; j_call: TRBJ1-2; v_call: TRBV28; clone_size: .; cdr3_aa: CASRDRLLYGYTF; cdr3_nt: TGTGCCAGCCGGGACAGACTCTTATATGGCTACACCTTC
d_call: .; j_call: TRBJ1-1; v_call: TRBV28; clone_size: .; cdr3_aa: CASSLFGGSTEAFF; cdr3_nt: TGTGCCAGCAGTTTATTCGGGGGATCCACTGAAGCTTTCTTT
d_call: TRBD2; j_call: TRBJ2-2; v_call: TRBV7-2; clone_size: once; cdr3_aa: CASSPGRASGITGELFF; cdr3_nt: TGTGCCAGCAGCCCAGGCAGAGCTAGCGGGATTACCGGGGAGCTGTTTTTT
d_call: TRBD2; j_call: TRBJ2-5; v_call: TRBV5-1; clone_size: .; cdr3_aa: CASSLDPGLAETQYF; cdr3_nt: TGCGCCAGCAGCTTGGATCCGGGACTAGCGGAGACCCAGTACTTC
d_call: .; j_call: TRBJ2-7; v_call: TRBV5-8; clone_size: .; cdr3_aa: CASSLGTPSYEQYF; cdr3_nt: TGTGCCAGCAGCTTAGGGACACCCTCCTACGAGCAGTACTTC
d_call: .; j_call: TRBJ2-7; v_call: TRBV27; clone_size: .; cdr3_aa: CASSPRGSSYEQYF; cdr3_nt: TGTGCCAGCAGTCCTAGGGGCAGCTCCTACGAGCAGTACTTC
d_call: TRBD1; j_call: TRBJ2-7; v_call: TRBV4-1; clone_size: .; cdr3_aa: CASSLIMTGSYEQYF; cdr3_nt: TGCGCCAGCAGCCTTATTATGACAGGGTCCTACGAGCAGTACTTC
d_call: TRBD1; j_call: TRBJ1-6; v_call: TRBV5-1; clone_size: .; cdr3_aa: CASSLGDSSYSSYNSPLHF; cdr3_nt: TGCGCCAGCAGCTTGGGGGACAGCTCTTACAGCTCCTATAATTCACCCCTCCACTTT
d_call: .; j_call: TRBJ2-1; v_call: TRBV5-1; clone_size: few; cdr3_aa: CASSNEKAAYNEQFF; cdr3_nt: TGCGCCAGCAGCAACGAGAAAGCGGCATACAATGAGCAGTTCTTC
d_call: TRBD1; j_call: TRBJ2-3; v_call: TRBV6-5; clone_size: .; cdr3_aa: CASSYFGQGTDTQYF; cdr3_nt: TGTGCCAGCAGTTACTTTGGACAGGGCACAGATACGCAGTATTTT
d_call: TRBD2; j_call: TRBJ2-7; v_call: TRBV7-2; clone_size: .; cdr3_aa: CASSLRVREGPREQYF; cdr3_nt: TGTGCCAGCAGCTTGAGGGTGCGGGAGGGCCCTCGAGAGCAGTACTTC
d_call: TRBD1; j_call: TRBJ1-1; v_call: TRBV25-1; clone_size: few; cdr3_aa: CATTSGTGVSQAFF; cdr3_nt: TGTGCCACCACCTCCGGGACAGGGGTCAGTCAGGCTTTCTTT
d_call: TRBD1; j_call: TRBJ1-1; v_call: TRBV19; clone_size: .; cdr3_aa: CASRGQVEAFF; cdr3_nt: TGTGCCAGCAGGGGACAGGTTGAAGCTTTCTTT
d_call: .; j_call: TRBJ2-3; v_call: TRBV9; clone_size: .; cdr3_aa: CASGGYRPSTPEDTQYF; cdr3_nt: TGTGCCAGCGGAGGATACCGACCGTCTACCCCCGAGGATACGCAGTATTTT
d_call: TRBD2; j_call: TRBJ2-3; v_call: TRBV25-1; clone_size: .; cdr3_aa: CASSDLLAGYTDTQYF; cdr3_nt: TGTGCCAGCAGTGATCTACTAGCGGGTTACACAGATACGCAGTATTTT
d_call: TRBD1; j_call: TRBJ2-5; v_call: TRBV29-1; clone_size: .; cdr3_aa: CSVARGWQETQYF; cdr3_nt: TGCAGCGTCGCCAGGGGGTGGCAAGAGACCCAGTACTTC
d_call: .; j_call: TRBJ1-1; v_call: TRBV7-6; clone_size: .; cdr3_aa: CASAEPGENTEAFF; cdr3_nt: TGTGCCAGCGCGGAACCGGGGGAAAACACTGAAGCTTTCTTT
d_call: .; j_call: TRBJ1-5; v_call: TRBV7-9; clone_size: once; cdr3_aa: CASSPSQGGGNQPQHF; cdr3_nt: TGTGCCAGCAGCCCTTCACAGGGTGGCGGCAATCAGCCCCAGCATTTT
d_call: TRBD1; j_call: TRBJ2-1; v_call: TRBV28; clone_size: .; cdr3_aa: CASMPGGYGDNEQFF; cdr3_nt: TGTGCCAGCATGCCAGGGGGTTATGGGGACAATGAGCAGTTCTTC
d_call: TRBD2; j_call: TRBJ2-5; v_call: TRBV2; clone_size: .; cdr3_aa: CASSEPASGSTQYF; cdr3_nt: TGTGCCAGCAGTGAACCGGCTAGCGGGAGTACCCAGTACTTC
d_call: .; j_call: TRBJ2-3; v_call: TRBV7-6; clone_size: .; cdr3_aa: CASSRVLGADTQYF; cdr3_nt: TGTGCCAGCAGCCGCGTACTAGGCGCAGATACGCAGTATTTT
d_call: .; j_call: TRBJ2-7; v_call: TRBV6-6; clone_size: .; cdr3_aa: CASSYSILPRKQYF; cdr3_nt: TGTGCCAGCAGTTACTCGATACTACCCCGAAAGCAGTACTTC